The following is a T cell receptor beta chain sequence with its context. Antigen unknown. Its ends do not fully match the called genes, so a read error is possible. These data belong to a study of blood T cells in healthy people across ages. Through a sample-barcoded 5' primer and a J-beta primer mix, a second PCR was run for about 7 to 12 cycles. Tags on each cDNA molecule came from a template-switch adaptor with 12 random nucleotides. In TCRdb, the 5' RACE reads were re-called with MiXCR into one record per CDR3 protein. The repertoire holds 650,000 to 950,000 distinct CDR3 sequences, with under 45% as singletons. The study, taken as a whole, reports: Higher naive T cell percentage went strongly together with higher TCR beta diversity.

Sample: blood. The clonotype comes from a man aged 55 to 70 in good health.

The DNA for the CDR3 is TGTGCCAGCAGCTCCCTACAGGGGTTAGATAATTCACCCTTCCACTTT. Its translation: CASSSLQGLDNSPFHF. The rearrangement joins TRBV7-8 to TRBJ1-6; TRBD1 matches 7 bases. The CDR3 covers 16 residues. The germline gives CDR1 SGHVS, CDR2 FQNEAQ.